A selection of T cell receptor beta chains follows, all from one sample in a study of CD8+CD57+ T cells in acquired aplastic anemia. MiXCR, run by TCRdb on the reads, gives a single entry per CDR3 protein. The sample yields 100,000 to 120,000 distinct CDR3 sequences, 51% seen once. The sequenced sample was sorted CD4+, CD8+, or CD8+CD57+ T cells (not recorded which) from PBMCs. The receptors were gathered from a human donor in good health, serving as a control. The conserved cysteine and the conserved F or W are not part of the CDR3 here. The order of the fields is CDR3 length, V gene, clone size, CDR3 protein. Part of the rows lack a size; the others show once, few, many or a class for expanded clones.

11	TRBV5-1	.	ASSLRMGETQY
12	TRBV2	.	ASSLGTAKREQY
12	TRBV19	.	ASRDGTSYNEQF
15	TRBV25-1	.	ASGSGSGDAFRYEQY
13	TRBV5-4	many	ASSLGLAGTDTQY
10	TRBV7-9	.	ASSPVSYGYT
14	TRBV20-1	.	SAIPRTSGGQHGQY
16	TRBV20-1	many	SAGPFGGGASGPDTQY
13	TRBV2	.	ANELRGYGNQPQH
11	TRBV10-3	many	AISDLLYSKQY
11	TRBV6-5	.	ASSHGRVTEAF
8	TRBV20-1	once	SASTETQY
11	TRBV29-1	.	SVEGQGGQPQH
12	TRBV20-1	.	SALDLGLNTEAF
13	TRBV12-3/TRBV12-4	.	ASSSMRGENTEAF
10	TRBV12-3/TRBV12-4	many	ASSLVEVEQF
12	TRBV5-8	few	ASTRGLYAGELF
10	TRBV5-6	once	ASSPGQSGYT
10	TRBV20-1	many	SASSSDNEQF
10	TRBV29-1	.	SVGQSAYEQY
14	TRBV14	many	ASSPRGGTSYNEQF
11	TRBV7-9	.	ASSPARAYEQY
12	TRBV7-6	.	ASSSLHQGTEAF
10	TRBV5-4	.	ANSFGRETQY
9	TRBV28	.	ASSLYSEQY
12	TRBV7-2	many	ASSLVGQGYGYT
12	TRBV19	.	ASSPEGLGNTIY
13	TRBV24-1	.	ATSEPGTRLGELF
14	TRBV20-1	many	SARDLGTGLRYGYT
13	TRBV25-1	few	ASSDHGTSQETQY
9	TRBV10-3	.	ATRQGWEQY
11	TRBV2	.	ASSNVNTRELF
10	TRBV7-2	.	ASSSDGQPQH
11	TRBV10-3	.	AITGQGLYGYT
14	TRBV4-1	.	ASSLIGRGAGDMQY
12	TRBV3-1	.	ASSQDWSSYEQY
13	TRBV7-8	.	ASSPQGFENQPQH
10	TRBV12-3/TRBV12-4	.	ASSLPPEPQH
12	TRBV7-2	many	ASSYETPGSGYT
13	TRBV15	many	ATAHLRGSNQPQH
10	TRBV20-1	.	SARRESLEQY
11	TRBV25-1	.	ASSEYGNTEAF
11	TRBV7-2	few	ASSSTGHTEAF
16	TRBV4-2	many	ASSHDRAGGSSTDTQY
11	TRBV30	many	ACYRGSNYGYT
13	TRBV20-1	.	SASSASERNQPQH
13	TRBV13	.	ASSLGQGKNQPQH
16	TRBV5-1	.	ASSLGPGTSGGSGTQY
13	TRBV30	many	AWSVPGGGGYGYT
17	TRBV9	many	ASTIYPGGQGSSNYGYT
9	TRBV10-3	.	AINDRDEQY
16	TRBV12-3/TRBV12-4	.	ASRRSGGYRGMNTEAS
14	TRBV11-2	many	ASSTSGTVAKNIQY
13	TRBV4-3	many	ASSRTSGTSYEQY
12	TRBV19	many	ASSTPRDIYEQY
12	TRBV10-3	once	AISEGRQRDTQY
9	TRBV10-3	medium-sized	AISVDYEQY
13	TRBV25-1	.	ASSEAKGARDEQH
15	TRBV25-1	.	ASSRESPAPNTGELF
13	TRBV25-1	once	ASRGQGFMNTEAF